Sequencing of this T cell receptor (beta chain) was carried out in a study of radiation and T cells in renal cell carcinoma. Findings and limits, study-wide: From baseline, blood top tumor clonotypes peaked at 2 weeks post-radiation.

Sequencing was performed with immunoSEQ multiplex PCR; in TCRdb, only in-frame clones are kept and a portion is missing. The repertoire holds 160,000 or so clones, roughly 86% seen once, with 10% to 15% in the top ten. Germline V lookup: CDR1 SGHTA, CDR2 FQGNSA. The CDR3 is 14 amino acids. V lost 0 bases, J lost 8 bases, and 13 bases lay in between. Points on this clone: Its antigen is currently unknown.

The time point denotes: blood 2 weeks post-SBRT. Treatment described: 15 Gy SBRT to primary tumor, nephrectomy 4 weeks later. After SBRT, blood was collected at 2 and 4 weeks, plus baseline. Clear cell pathology was present in this patient's renal cell carcinoma. This sequence joins TRBV7-2 and TRBJ1-1, with TRBD1 as a possible D gene (5 bases). This clonotype was obtained from a woman aged 45 to 65 with renal cell carcinoma. The sample in question was blood, obtained from a patient whose treatment included radiotherapy and nephrectomy. The CDR3 DNA sequence: TGTGCCAGCAGCTTAGCGGGGCAGGCTGGAGAAGCTTTCTTT. Its protein product is CASSLAGQAGEAFF.